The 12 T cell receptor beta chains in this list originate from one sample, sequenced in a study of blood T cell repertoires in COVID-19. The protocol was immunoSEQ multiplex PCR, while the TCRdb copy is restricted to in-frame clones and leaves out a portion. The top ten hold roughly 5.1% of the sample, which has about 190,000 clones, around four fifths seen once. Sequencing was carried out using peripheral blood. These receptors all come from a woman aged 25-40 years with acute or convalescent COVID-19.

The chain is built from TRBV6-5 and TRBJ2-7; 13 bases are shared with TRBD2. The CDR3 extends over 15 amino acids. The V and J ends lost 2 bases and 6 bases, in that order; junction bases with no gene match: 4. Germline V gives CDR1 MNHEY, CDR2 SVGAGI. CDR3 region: CASSYQGLAGVEQYF. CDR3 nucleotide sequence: TGTGCCAGCAGTTACCAAGGACTAGCGGGAGTCGAGCAGTACTTC.

The CDR3: CASSSPRASYNEQFF. CDR3 sequence (DNA): TGTGCCAGCAGCAGTCCCAGGGCATCCTACAATGAGCAGTTCTTC. The chain has TRBV7-2 and TRBJ2-1; weak D call: TRBD1 (5 bases). The CDR3 consists of 15 residues. Germline lookup yields CDR1 SGHTA and CDR2 FQGNSA. V dropped 5 bases and J dropped 1 base, with 12 bases sitting between them.

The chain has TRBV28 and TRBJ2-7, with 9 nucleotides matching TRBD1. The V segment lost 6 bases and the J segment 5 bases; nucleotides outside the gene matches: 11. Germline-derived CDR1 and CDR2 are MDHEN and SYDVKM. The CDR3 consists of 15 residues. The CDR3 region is CASSSTGTGLHEQYF. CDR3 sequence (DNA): TGTGCCAGCAGCTCCACCGGGACAGGGCTCCACGAGCAGTACTTC.

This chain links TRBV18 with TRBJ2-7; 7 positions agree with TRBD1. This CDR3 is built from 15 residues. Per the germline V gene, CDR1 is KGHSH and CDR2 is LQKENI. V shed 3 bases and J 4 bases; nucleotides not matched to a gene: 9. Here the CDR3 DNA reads TGTGCCAGCTCACCTACCTCCGGGACAGTTTACGAGCAGTACTTC. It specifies CASSPTSGTVYEQYF.

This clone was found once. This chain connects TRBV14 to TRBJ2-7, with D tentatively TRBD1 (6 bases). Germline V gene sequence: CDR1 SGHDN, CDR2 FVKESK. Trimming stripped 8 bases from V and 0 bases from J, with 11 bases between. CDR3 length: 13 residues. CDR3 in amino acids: CASGGEFSYEQYF. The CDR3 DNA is TGTGCCAGCGGGGGCGAGTTCTCCTACGAGCAGTACTTC. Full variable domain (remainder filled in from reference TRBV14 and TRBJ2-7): EAGVTQFPSHSVIEKGQTVTLRCDPISGHDNLYWYRRVMGKEIKFLLHFVKESKQDESGMPNNRFLAERTGGTYSTLKVQPAELEDSGVYFCASGGEFSYEQYFGPGTRLTVT.

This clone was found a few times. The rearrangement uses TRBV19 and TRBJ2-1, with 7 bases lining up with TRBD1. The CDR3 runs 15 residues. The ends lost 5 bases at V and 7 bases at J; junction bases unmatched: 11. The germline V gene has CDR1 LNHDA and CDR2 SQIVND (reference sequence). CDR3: CASSVGQAKVNEQFF. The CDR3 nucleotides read TGTGCCAGTAGTGTAGGACAGGCTAAAGTAAATGAGCAGTTCTTC.

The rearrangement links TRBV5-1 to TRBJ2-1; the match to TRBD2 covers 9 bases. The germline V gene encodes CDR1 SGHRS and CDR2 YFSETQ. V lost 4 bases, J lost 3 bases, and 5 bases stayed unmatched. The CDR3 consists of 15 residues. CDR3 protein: CASSHSGSGYNEQFF. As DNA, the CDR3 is TGCGCCAGCAGCCATAGCGGGAGCGGCTACAATGAGCAGTTCTTC.

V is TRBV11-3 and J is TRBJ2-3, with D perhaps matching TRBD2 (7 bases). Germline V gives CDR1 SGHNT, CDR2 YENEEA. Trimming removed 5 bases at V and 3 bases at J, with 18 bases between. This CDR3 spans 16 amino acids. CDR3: CASSTRGAWGTDTQYF. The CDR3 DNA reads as TGTGCCAGCAGCACACGGGGGGCCTGGGGAACAGATACGCAGTATTTT.

CDR3 DNA sequence: TGTGCCAGCAGTTTATTCGGGACAGGAGTCACAGATACGCAGTATTTT. Its translation is CASSLFGTGVTDTQYF. The rearrangement joins TRBV27 to TRBJ2-3, with 8 bases identical to TRBD1. The CDR3 is 16 residues long. The junction had 5 bases not matched to a gene; V was cut back by 1 base and J by 2 bases. Looked up from germline, CDR1 is MNHEY and CDR2 is SMNVEV (reference sequence).

The CDR3 sequence is CASSLARDLGKETQYF. The CDR3 nucleotides are TGTGCCAGCAGCTTAGCGCGGGACCTTGGGAAAGAGACCCAGTACTTC. The chain carries TRBV11-1 and TRBJ2-5; tentatively, D is TRBD2 (6 bases). The CDR3 has 16 amino acids. V lost 0 bases to trimming and J lost 3 bases, with 14 bases between them. Looked up from germline, CDR1 is SGHAT and CDR2 is FQDESV (reference sequence).

CDR3 sequence: CASSQDPQGNQPQHF. CDR3 bases: TGTGCCAGCAGCCAAGATCCCCAGGGGAATCAGCCCCAGCATTTT. The chain joins TRBV3-1 (or the pseudogene TRBV3-2) to TRBJ1-5; maybe TRBD1 (6 bases). CDR3 length: 15 residues. CDR1 is LGHDT and CDR2 is YNNKEL in the germline V gene (reference sequence). Deletions cut 0 bases from V and 4 bases from J, with 10 bases between.

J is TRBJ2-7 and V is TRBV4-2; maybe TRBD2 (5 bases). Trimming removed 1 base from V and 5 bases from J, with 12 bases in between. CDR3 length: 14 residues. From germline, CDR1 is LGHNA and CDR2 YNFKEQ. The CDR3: CASSQVTGLHEQYF. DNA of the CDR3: TGTGCCAGCAGCCAAGTCACGGGGTTGCACGAGCAGTACTTC.